One and the same sample provided the 25 T cell receptor beta chains below, sequenced in a study of blood T cell repertoires in COVID-19. Produced via immunoSEQ multiplex PCR; TCRdb's table is partial and in-frame only. The table has 50,000 to 65,000 clones, approximately 86% seen once; the top ten hold 4.5% to 5.5%. Specimen: peripheral blood. The receptors were gathered from a man between 70 and 80 years old with acute or convalescent COVID-19.

By sample fraction, this clone is medium-sized. This chain links TRBV3-1 (or the pseudogene TRBV3-2) with TRBJ2-7, with D possibly being TRBD1 (7 bases). This CDR3 contains 15 residues. V shed 7 bases and J shed 2 bases, with 18 bases lying between them. Germline CDR1 reads LGHDT; CDR2 reads YNNKEL (reference sequence). In nucleotides, the CDR3 is TGTGCCAGCACCCCCCCGGAGGGGGCCCCCTACGAGCAGTACTTC. It is translated as CASTPPEGAPYEQYF.

The sample holds one count of this clone. The chain links TRBV7-2 to TRBJ1-2; D not resolved. Germline assignment: CDR1 SGHTA and CDR2 FQGNSA. The CDR3 length is 14 residues. The V and J ends lost 1 base and 0 bases respectively, with 6 bases between them. In DNA, the CDR3 is TGTGCCAGCAGCTTAGAGGGAGCTAACTATGGCTACACCTTC. Residues: CASSLEGANYGYTF.

The V call is TRBV29-1, the J call TRBJ2-3; TRBD1 matches 8 bases. The CDR3 has 14 amino acids. Trimming at V came to 6 bases and at J to 1 base, leaving 6 bases not matched to a gene. Germline CDR1 reads SQVTM; CDR2 reads ANQGSEA. CDR3 nucleotides: TGCAGCGTGAATGGGGGACAGGGCACAGATACGCAGTATTTT. Protein product: CSVNGGQGTDTQYF.

The CDR3 DNA sequence: TGCAGCGCACCCCCCACCGTGGGGGGTGAAGCTTTCTTT. Translation gives CSAPPTVGGEAFF. This chain connects TRBV29-1 to TRBJ1-1; D possibly corresponds to TRBD1 (5 bases). V was trimmed by 7 bases and J by 7 bases, leaving 19 bases between them. From germline, CDR1 is SQVTM and CDR2 ANQGSEA. The CDR3 extends over 13 amino acids.

The chain joins TRBV7-8 to TRBJ2-7, with TRBD2 as a possible D gene (6 bases). Trimming pared 4 bases from V and 3 bases from J, leaving 10 bases between. The CDR3 covers 13 residues. Germline V lookup: CDR1 SGHVS, CDR2 FQNEAQ. CDR3 loop: CASSSAGGYEQYF. DNA of the CDR3: TGTGCCAGCAGCTCCGCCGGGGGCTACGAGCAGTACTTC.

J is TRBJ1-4 and V is TRBV19; D might be TRBD1 (5 bases). This CDR3 has 16 residues. Trimming took off 4 bases at V and 8 bases at J, with 20 bases between the two ends. Germline V gives CDR1 LNHDA, CDR2 SQIVND (reference sequence). As DNA, the CDR3 is TGTGCCAGTAGTACCCCCCGGGGGTTCGCCGACGAAAAACTGTTTTTT. The encoded protein is CASSTPRGFADEKLFF. The whole variable domain, filled in from reference TRBV19 and TRBJ1-4, reads DGGITQSPKYLFRKEGQNVTLSCEQNLNHDAMYWYRQDPGQGLRLIYYSQIVNDFQKGDIAEGYSVSREKKESFPLTVTSAQKNPTAFYLCASSTPRGFADEKLFFGSGTQLSVL.

The CDR3 DNA reads TGTGCCAGCAGTCAGGGTCGGGGAAACACCATATATTTT. This translates into CASSQGRGNTIYF. The rearrangement joins TRBV6-5 to TRBJ1-3; D possibly corresponds to TRBD1 (5 bases). Germline CDR1 is MNHEY and CDR2 is SVGAGI. The CDR3 spans 13 residues. V was cut by 5 bases and J by 4 bases, with 9 bases left in between.

CDR3 in amino acids: CASSRGDSGNTIYF. CDR3 DNA: TGCGCCAGCAGCCGAGGAGATTCTGGAAACACCATATATTTT. The chain links TRBV5-1 to TRBJ1-3; D is uncertain. The CDR3 totals 14 residues. Germline values: CDR1 SGHRS, CDR2 YFSETQ. The V end lost 4 bases, the J end lost 1 base, and 9 bases lay between the germline ends.

The chain links TRBV5-1 to TRBJ2-7; 10 nucleotides line up with TRBD1. The V segment lost 4 bases and the J segment 6 bases; nucleotides outside the gene matches: 7. This CDR3 is 14 amino acids long. The germline V gene has CDR1 SGHRS and CDR2 YFSETQ. The CDR3 protein is CASSPAGQGTEQYF. CDR3 coding DNA: TGCGCCAGCAGCCCGGCGGGACAGGGGACCGAGCAGTACTTC.

The chain links TRBV9 to TRBJ2-5, with 10 nucleotides matching TRBD1. This CDR3 is 15 amino acids long. Germline-derived CDR1 and CDR2 are SGDLS and YYNGEE. The J segment lost 4 bases and the V segment lost 7 bases, leaving 10 bases of the junction unmatched. The CDR3: CASRRTGGVGETQYF. As DNA, the CDR3 is TGTGCCAGCCGACGGACAGGGGGTGTAGGAGAGACCCAGTACTTC.

This chain's CDR3 is CAASGGNSYEQYF. The DNA for the CDR3 is TGTGCCGCCTCGGGGGGGAACTCCTACGAGCAGTACTTC. The chain carries TRBV5-4 and TRBJ2-7; 8 bases agree with TRBD2. Germline CDR1 reads SGHNT; CDR2 reads YYREEE (reference sequence). The CDR3 length is 13 residues. After removal of 10 bases from V and 0 bases from J, the junction contained 6 bases not matched to a gene.

This clone came up a few times. The genes are TRBV6-5 and TRBJ1-1; 7 bases line up with TRBD1. V shed 6 bases and J 7 bases; nucleotides not matched to a gene: 8. The CDR3 runs to 13 residues. Germline V gene lookup returns CDR1 MNHEY and CDR2 SVGAGI. CDR3 nucleotides: TGTGCCAGCAGACGGGGACAGATACTTGAAGCTTTCTTT. It specifies CASRRGQILEAFF.

This chain connects TRBV5-1 to TRBJ2-2; TRBD2 matches 7 bases. The CDR3 loop spans 15 amino acids. V dropped 5 bases and J dropped 1; count of bases not matched to a gene: 5. Germline CDR1 reads SGHRS; CDR2 reads YFSETQ. The CDR3 protein is CASRRAGLNTGELFF. The DNA of the CDR3 is TGCGCCAGCAGACGAGCGGGGTTGAACACCGGGGAGCTGTTTTTT.

This sequence joins TRBV28 and TRBJ1-2, with 8 bases that match TRBD1. CDR3 length: 13 residues. Trimming removed 6 bases from V and 4 bases from J; junction bases left unmatched: 4. Germline V CDR1 and CDR2: MDHEN, SYDVKM. This CDR3 is CASRLDRGYGYTF. Here the CDR3 DNA reads TGTGCCAGCAGGCTCGACAGGGGCTATGGCTACACCTTC.

The V and J genes are TRBV18 and TRBJ2-3, with 10 bases that match TRBD2. The junction had 3 bases not matched to a gene; V was cut back by 1 base and J by 2 bases. The CDR3 extends over 16 amino acids. The germline V gene encodes CDR1 KGHSH and CDR2 LQKENI. The CDR3 here is CASSPRSGGNTDTQYF. DNA of the CDR3: TGTGCCAGCTCACCACGTAGCGGGGGGAACACAGATACGCAGTATTTT.

The rearrangement joins TRBV18 to TRBJ1-3; D remains unclear. V lost 2 bases and J 4 bases, leaving 15 bases between the germline ends. The CDR3 spans 16 residues. CDR1 is KGHSH, CDR2 LQKENI, per germline. This chain's CDR3 is CASSPSGPPLGNTIYF. The CDR3 bases are TGTGCCAGCTCACCAAGCGGCCCCCCTCTGGGAAACACCATATATTTT.

This sequence joins TRBV7-2 and TRBJ2-3, with 9 bases matching TRBD1. The CDR3 runs 15 residues. CDR1 and CDR2 from the germline V gene are SGHTA and FQGNSA. Trimming at V came to 3 bases and at J to 5 bases, leaving 6 bases not matched to a gene. The DNA of the CDR3 is TGTGCCAGCAGCTTGCGGACAGGGGAGCGAGATACGCAGTATTTT. The encoded protein is CASSLRTGERDTQYF.

This clone came up many times. This chain joins TRBV7-3 and TRBJ2-1, with 7 bases matching TRBD2. The V and J ends lost 0 bases and 7 bases, in that order; junction bases with no gene match: 3. This CDR3 has 14 residues. Germline CDR1 SGHTA, CDR2 FQGTGA. The CDR3 DNA sequence: TGTGCCAGCAGCTTAACAACTAGCGAAAATGAGCAGTTCTTC. Amino acid sequence: CASSLTTSENEQFF. Looking up the rest from reference TRBV7-3 and TRBJ2-1 gives the full variable domain: GAGVSQTPSNKVTEKGKYVELRCDPISGHTALYWYRQSLGQGPEFLIYFQGTGAADDSGLPNDRFFAVRPEGSVSTLKIQRTERGDSAVYLCASSLTTSENEQFFGPGTRLTVL.

This clone was detected a few times. This rearrangement joins TRBV7-3 to TRBJ1-1, with unresolved D. With 1 base removed from V and 7 bases from J, the gap between germline ends came to 13 bases. The CDR3 sequence is 14 residues long. Germline V gene data show CDR1 as SGHTA and CDR2 as FQGTGA. This chain's CDR3 is CASSLMGGPNEAFF. The DNA of the CDR3 is TGTGCCAGCAGCTTAATGGGCGGGCCCAATGAAGCTTTCTTT.

This chain connects TRBV19 to TRBJ1-1; 7 bases map to TRBD1. The CDR3 loop spans 14 amino acids. Germline V gives CDR1 LNHDA, CDR2 SQIVND (reference sequence). The trim removed 2 bases at V and 5 bases at J, leaving 5 bases unmatched. CDR3 region: CASSITGVGTEAFF. The CDR3, as DNA: TGTGCCAGTAGTATAACAGGGGTGGGAACTGAAGCTTTCTTT.

The CDR3 loop reads CASSLGAGAVRTQYF. The CDR3 DNA is TGTGCCAGCAGCTTAGGTGCAGGGGCGGTGCGGACCCAGTACTTC. This chain uses TRBV7-9 with TRBJ2-5, with a weak D call TRBD1 (6 bases). In germline, CDR1 is SEHNR, CDR2 FQNEAQ (reference sequence). This CDR3 is built from 15 residues. V was cut by 1 base and J by 7 bases, with 16 bases left in between.

V is TRBV7-2 and J is TRBJ2-3; weak D call: TRBD2 (5 bases). The CDR3 has 13 residues. Per germline, CDR1 SGHTA and CDR2 FQGNSA. With 1 base removed from V and 5 bases from J, the gap between germline ends came to 7 bases. This CDR3 is CASSLVGGDTQYF. The CDR3 DNA sequence: TGTGCCAGCAGCTTAGTAGGAGGAGATACGCAGTATTTT.

The chain combines TRBV12-5 with TRBJ2-1; D is perhaps TRBD1 (5 bases). V lost 6 bases to trimming and J lost 0 bases, with 15 bases between them. The CDR3 contains 16 residues. Germline V gene data show CDR1 as LGHNT and CDR2 as FRNRAP. CDR3 loop: CASGPIAGISYNEQFF. CDR3 nucleotides: TGTGCTAGTGGACCCATTGCAGGGATCTCCTACAATGAGCAGTTCTTC.

The V call is TRBV25-1, the J call TRBJ1-2; TRBD1 might be the D (5 bases). Per germline, CDR1 MGHDK and CDR2 SYGVNS. The CDR3 is 15 residues long. V dropped 1 base and J dropped 6 bases, with 15 bases sitting between them. Here the CDR3 reads CASSESAGPGHGYTF. The CDR3 DNA follows: TGTGCCAGCAGTGAATCCGCAGGACCAGGGCATGGCTACACCTTC.

The rearrangement uses TRBV7-9 and TRBJ2-1, with a possible D match to TRBD2 (6 bases). V was pared by 5 bases and J by 2 bases, with 16 bases between. The CDR3 sequence is 16 residues long. CDR1 and CDR2 (germline): SEHNR, FQNEAQ (reference sequence). The CDR3 DNA reads TGTGCCAGCAGCACCCGGGAGTGGGGCCCCTACAATGAGCAGTTCTTC. Its protein is CASSTREWGPYNEQFF.